One T cell receptor (beta chain) is described in this entry. What it recognizes is unknown. The data are from a study of cytomegalovirus exposure and HLA in healthy donors. Trimming shortened V by 2 bases and J by 1 base, and 4 bases separated the two germline ends. Germline CDR1 reads MNHEY; CDR2 reads SMNVEV (reference sequence). The CDR3 is 13 amino acids. Researchers ran the PCR with 60 Vbeta and 13 Jbeta primers. Assay: immunoSEQ multiplex PCR; the TCRdb copy retains only in-frame clones and omits some. Among approximately 110,000 clones listed, roughly 67% were seen once. Findings of the study overall: When analyzed later, a missense DCLRE1C variant was found to be linked to TCR beta V- and J-gene trimming.

The sample comprised PBMCs. The TCR comes from a man between 18 and 29 years old in good health and CMV-seropositive. The chain uses TRBV27 and TRBJ2-3; no clear D. This CDR3 is CASSLGGTDTQYF. DNA of the CDR3: TGTGCCAGCAGTTTAGGAGGCACAGATACGCAGTATTTT.